The table lists the clone carrying this T cell receptor (beta chain) with a few counts. This sample stems from a study of brain metastases from non-small cell lung cancer. In germline, CDR1 is SNHLY, CDR2 FYNNEI. The CDR3 contains 14 residues. The V end was cut by 3 bases, the J end by 5 bases, with 13 bases between. Produced via immunoSEQ multiplex PCR; TCRdb's table is partial and in-frame only. The sample lists 4,900 or so clones, 60% to 85% occurring once. Sequences were obtained from primary lung tumor tissue. J is TRBJ1-1 and V is TRBV2, with a possible D match to TRBD1 (5 bases). The source is a donor aged 40 or older with non-small cell lung cancer. The DNA of the CDR3 is TGTGCCAGCAGTGATGTGGGGACGTGGACTGAAGCTTTCTTT. It is translated as CASSDVGTWTEAFF.